Presented here are 30 T cell receptor beta chains from one specimen sequenced in a study of identical twins. TCRdb re-derived calls from the 5' RACE reads in MiXCR, one entry per CDR3 protein. The sample lists around 480,000 distinct CDR3 sequences; 13% to 15% were seen once. In addition, the sample was reused for a study of yellow fever vaccine responses in identical twins.

The sample taken for sequencing was CD4+ T cells sorted from blood. The origin of the receptors is a woman between 18 and 30 years old in good health.

The chain uses TRBV7-9 and TRBJ1-6, with D possibly matching TRBD1 (5 bases). Deletions cut 5 bases from V and 6 bases from J, with 14 bases between. The CDR3 extends over 15 amino acids. Germline-derived CDR1 and CDR2 are SEHNR and FQNEAQ (reference sequence). In DNA, the CDR3 is TGTGCCAGCAGCCCGGGGGGGATCCTTAATTCACCCCTCCACTTT. Translating gives CASSPGGILNSPLHF. The full variable domain, its missing parts supplied by reference TRBV7-9 and TRBJ1-6, is DTGVSQNPRHKITKRGQNVTFRCDPISEHNRLYWYRQTLGQGPEFLTYFQNEAQLEKSRLLSDRFSAERPKGSFSTLEIQRTEQGDSAMYLCASSPGGILNSPLHFGNGTRLTVT.

The chain recombines TRBV20-1 with TRBJ2-5; TRBD2 is a possible D gene (6 bases). The V gene's germline CDR1 is DFQATT and CDR2 SNEGSKA (reference sequence). CDR3 size: 16 residues. Trimming took 5 bases from V and 5 from J, leaving 24 bases between them. The CDR3 bases are TGCAGTGCTCCAAAGGTCGCCAGGGACTCGGGGGAGACCCAGTACTTC. Residues: CSAPKVARDSGETQYF.

This clonotype appeared many times. This chain links TRBV20-1 with TRBJ2-3, with D possibly matching TRBD2 (5 bases). Germline CDR1 DFQATT, CDR2 SNEGSKA (reference sequence). This CDR3 has 14 amino acids. V was cut by 4 bases and J by 6 bases, with 17 bases left in between. The CDR3 loop reads CSAIKVRDRDTQYF. CDR3 nucleotide sequence: TGCAGTGCTATTAAGGTCCGGGATCGGGATACGCAGTATTTT.

The V and J genes are TRBV7-9 and TRBJ1-2; the D gene is possibly TRBD1 (5 bases). The V gene lost 5 bases and the J gene lost 8 bases, with 21 bases spanning the gap. Germline loops: CDR1 SEHNR, CDR2 FQNEAQ (reference sequence). The CDR3 loop spans 15 amino acids. The CDR3 here is CASSLGRDGLWGYTF. The DNA of the CDR3 is TGTGCCAGCAGCCTGGGCCGGGACGGTTTGTGGGGCTACACCTTC.

This clonotype came up once. V gene TRBV28 combines with J gene TRBJ2-7; possibly TRBD2 for D (5 bases). The CDR3 loop spans 16 amino acids. Between the trimmed V and J ends, which lost 3 bases and 2 bases, there was a span of 17 bases. Germline CDR1 is MDHEN and CDR2 is SYDVKM. CDR3 sequence (DNA): TGTGCCAGCAGTTTTAGGGTGCGGGCCCGGCCCTACGAGCAGTACTTC. Protein sequence: CASSFRVRARPYEQYF.

The rearrangement uses TRBV29-1 and TRBJ1-1, with TRBD1 as a possible D gene (6 bases). CDR1 and CDR2 (germline): SQVTM, ANQGSEA. This CDR3 spans 15 amino acids. The V end was cut by 7 bases, the J end by 4 bases, with 22 bases between. In nucleotides, the CDR3 is TGCAGCGCAACAGGGTTTAAAGGAGGTGGCACTGAAGCTTTCTTT. It encodes CSATGFKGGGTEAFF.

This clonotype was seen ten or more times. The genes are TRBV14 and TRBJ2-7; 10 positions agree with TRBD1. Germline values: CDR1 SGHDN, CDR2 FVKESK. The CDR3 is 17 amino acids. The junction had 13 bases not matched to a gene; V was cut back by 1 base and J by 7 bases. The CDR3 coding sequence is TGTGCCAGCAGCCAAGTACGGGACAGGGGCCTGCGGCGGGAGCAGTACTTC. Translation: CASSQVRDRGLRREQYF.

This clonotype was picked up a small number of times. This sequence joins TRBV5-1 and TRBJ2-1, with D perhaps matching TRBD2 (5 bases). The CDR3 totals 13 residues. Germline V gene sequence: CDR1 SGHRS, CDR2 YFSETQ. V was trimmed by 4 bases and J by 7 bases, leaving 12 bases between them. The CDR3 coding sequence is TGCGCCAGCAGCAGTACTAGTTGGAATGAGCAGTTCTTC. It encodes CASSSTSWNEQFF.

Many counts were recorded for this clonotype. This chain connects TRBV5-1 to TRBJ2-5; D is unclear. The CDR3 has 13 residues. V was trimmed by 2 bases and J by 4 bases, leaving 9 bases between them. Germline-derived CDR1 and CDR2 are SGHRS and YFSETQ. The CDR3: CASSFKSAETQYF. In DNA form, the CDR3 reads TGCGCCAGCAGCTTTAAATCGGCAGAGACCCAGTACTTC.

The chain combines TRBV11-2 with TRBJ2-2; 10 nucleotides match TRBD2. The V segment lost 6 bases and the J segment 4 bases; nucleotides outside the gene matches: 17. This CDR3 has 19 amino acids. Germline assignment: CDR1 SGHAT and CDR2 FQNNGV. The CDR3 DNA reads TGTGCCAGCAGTCCCGGTTGGGGTAGCGGGGGGAAACTCACCGGGGAGCTGTTTTTT. Its translation: CASSPGWGSGGKLTGELFF.

The chain recombines TRBV24-1 with TRBJ2-2; D perhaps matches TRBD1 (5 bases). Germline V gives CDR1 KGHDR, CDR2 SFDVKD. The CDR3 covers 15 residues. V was pared by 1 base and J by 4 bases, with 9 bases between. CDR3 DNA: TGTGCCACCAGTGATTTAAAAACAGGCACCGGGGAGCTGTTTTTT. Amino acid sequence: CATSDLKTGTGELFF.

This rearrangement joins TRBV2 to TRBJ2-1, with TRBD1 identical over 7 bases. The CDR3 loop spans 14 amino acids. CDR1 and CDR2 (germline): SNHLY, FYNNEI. J was trimmed by 4 bases and V by 8 bases; bases with no gene match: 8. CDR3 DNA sequence: TGTGCCAGCCGGGGCAGGGGGAATTACAATGAGCAGTTCTTC. Amino acid sequence: CASRGRGNYNEQFF.

The chain has TRBV5-1 and TRBJ2-2; TRBD1 might be the D (6 bases). There are 14 residues in the CDR3. From germline, CDR1 is SGHRS and CDR2 YFSETQ. Trimming removed 4 bases from V and 5 bases from J, with 12 bases in between. In nucleotides, the CDR3 is TGCGCCAGCAGCAAAACAGGGAAAACCGGGGAGCTGTTTTTT. This gives the protein CASSKTGKTGELFF. The whole variable domain, filled in from reference TRBV5-1 and TRBJ2-2, reads KAGVTQTPRYLIKTRGQQVTLSCSPISGHRSVSWYQQTPGQGLQFLFEYFSETQRNKGNFPGRFSGRQFSNSRSEMNVSTLELGDSALYLCASSKTGKTGELFFGEGSRLTVL.

This clonotype was counted between two and nine times. The rearrangement joins TRBV5-1 to TRBJ2-2; D unclear. V lost 2 bases and J lost 1, with 9 bases in between. The CDR3 extends over 15 amino acids. The germline gives CDR1 SGHRS, CDR2 YFSETQ. The CDR3 nucleotides are TGCGCCAGCAGCTTTTTGGGTCAGAACACCGGGGAGCTGTTTTTT. This encodes CASSFLGQNTGELFF.

This clonotype was recorded many times. The chain uses TRBV7-6 and TRBJ1-2; TRBD1 is a possible D gene (5 bases). CDR1 is SGHVS, CDR2 FNYEAQ, per germline. The CDR3 extends over 13 amino acids. Trimming removed 4 bases from V and 8 bases from J, with 14 bases in between. The CDR3 is CASSYRAGDGYTF. CDR3 in DNA: TGTGCCAGCAGCTACCGGGCCGGGGACGGCTACACCTTC.

This clonotype has just a few counts. The chain links TRBV7-9 to TRBJ2-7; tentatively, D is TRBD1 or TRBD2 (6 bases each). Germline-derived CDR1 and CDR2 are SEHNR and FQNEAQ (reference sequence). The CDR3 length is 14 residues. V was clipped by 2 bases and J by 5 bases, with 13 bases between them. The CDR3 sequence: CASSLTGRTDEQYF. The CDR3 coding sequence is TGTGCCAGCAGCTTAACAGGGAGGACCGACGAGCAGTACTTC.

The chain couples TRBV20-1 to TRBJ2-7; D unclear. Germline-derived CDR1 and CDR2 are DFQATT and SNEGSKA (reference sequence). The CDR3 is 13 amino acids. V lost 6 bases, J lost 3 bases, and 15 bases lay in between. The CDR3 DNA follows: TGCAGTGCCCTATACACAGACCGCTACGAGCAGTACTTC. Protein product: CSALYTDRYEQYF.

The rearrangement joins TRBV28 to TRBJ2-7; D possibly matches TRBD1 or TRBD2 (5 bases each). The CDR3 loop spans 16 amino acids. V was pared by 6 bases and J by 2 bases, with 20 bases between. Germline V lookup: CDR1 MDHEN, CDR2 SYDVKM. In DNA, the CDR3 is TGTGCCAGCAGCCTACTCCGGGACGGAAGGCCCTACGAGCAGTACTTC. The encoded protein is CASSLLRDGRPYEQYF.

This clonotype was seen only a few times. The V and J genes are TRBV18 and TRBJ2-1; D might be TRBD1 (5 bases). Germline assignment: CDR1 KGHSH and CDR2 LQKENI. This CDR3 spans 15 amino acids. V dropped 4 bases and J dropped 4 bases, with 14 bases sitting between them. The DNA for the CDR3 is TGTGCCAGCTCACTTCAGGGCTATAGTTACAATGAGCAGTTCTTC. Its translation: CASSLQGYSYNEQFF.

The CDR3 bases are TGTGCCAGCAGCTTGGACAGGGTTGGTCCCGGGGAGCTGTTTTTT. It encodes CASSLDRVGPGELFF. V usage is TRBV5-4 and J usage is TRBJ2-2; tentative D call: TRBD1 (6 bases). The V and J ends lost 0 bases and 6 bases respectively, with 12 bases between them. Per the germline V gene, CDR1 is SGHNT and CDR2 is YYREEE (reference sequence). The CDR3 is made up of 15 amino acids.

This clonotype has ten or more counts. The chain uses TRBV6-1 and TRBJ2-1; D perhaps matches TRBD1 (6 bases). This CDR3 region has 14 residues. V was trimmed by 6 bases and J by 4 bases, leaving 13 bases between them. From germline, CDR1 is MNHNS and CDR2 SASEGT. CDR3 sequence: CASSPSGTYNEQFF. In DNA form, the CDR3 reads TGTGCCAGCAGCCCATCCGGGACATACAATGAGCAGTTCTTC.

The chain has TRBV6-1 and TRBJ1-4; 7 bases agree with TRBD1. Germline-derived CDR1 and CDR2 are MNHNS and SASEGT. CDR3 length equals 15 residues. V dropped 6 bases and J dropped 5; count of bases not matched to a gene: 9. The CDR3 loop is CASRNRDSRNEKLFF. The CDR3 nucleotides read TGTGCCAGCAGAAACCGGGACAGCCGAAATGAAAAACTGTTTTTT.

The table lists this clonotype with a few counts. The CDR3 region is CSVATGPNQPQHF. Here the CDR3 DNA reads TGCAGCGTAGCGACAGGCCCCAATCAGCCCCAGCATTTT. The rearrangement uses TRBV29-1 and TRBJ1-5; D may be TRBD1 (6 bases). Germline V gene lookup returns CDR1 SQVTM and CDR2 ANQGSEA. This CDR3 contains 13 residues. Trimming took off 6 bases at V and 3 bases at J, with 12 bases between the two ends.

V and J are TRBV3-1 and TRBJ2-5; D tentatively fits TRBD1 or TRBD2 (5 bases each). The V gene lost 0 bases and the J gene lost 6 bases, with 8 bases spanning the gap. The CDR3 consists of 13 residues. Germline CDR1 LGHDT, CDR2 YNNKEL (reference sequence). The CDR3 spells CASSQEWDQTQYF. The CDR3 DNA follows: TGTGCCAGCAGCCAAGAGTGGGACCAGACCCAGTACTTC.

The rearrangement uses TRBV20-1 and TRBJ2-5, with TRBD1 identical over 10 bases. Per germline, CDR1 DFQATT and CDR2 SNEGSKA (reference sequence). The CDR3 is 16 amino acids. V lost 2 bases to trimming and J lost 2 bases; unmatched junction nucleotides: 8. The CDR3 nucleotides are TGCAGTGCTAGACCTACGGGACAGGGGTTGCAAGAGACCCAGTACTTC. This translates into CSARPTGQGLQETQYF.

CDR3 DNA: TGTGCCAGCAGTCTTAGCGGGGGTCGCGCAGATACGCAGTATTTT. Its translation: CASSLSGGRADTQYF. This rearrangement joins TRBV7-3 to TRBJ2-3; 9 positions match TRBD2. Trimming removed 6 bases from V and 4 bases from J; junction bases left unmatched: 8. Germline V CDR1 and CDR2: SGHTA, FQGTGA. This CDR3 has 15 residues.

This clonotype was counted a few times. This sequence joins TRBV4-2 and TRBJ2-5; 10 bases align to TRBD2. The J segment lost 4 bases and the V segment lost 1 base, leaving 9 bases of the junction unmatched. The length of the CDR3 is 17 residues. The V gene's germline CDR1 is LGHNA and CDR2 YNFKEQ. As DNA, the CDR3 is TGTGCCAGCAGCCAAGCCCTGCGGCTAGCGGGAGCAGAGACCCAGTACTTC. It encodes CASSQALRLAGAETQYF.

This clonotype was found many times. The V gene is TRBV6-2 or TRBV6-3, the J gene TRBJ2-1; 13 nucleotides align to TRBD2. Germline CDR1 and CDR2: MNHEY and SVGEGT. Trimming cost V 6 bases and J 1 base; bases outside gene matches: 3. The CDR3 spans 16 residues. The CDR3 loop reads CASSLLAGGSYNEQFF. DNA of the CDR3: TGTGCCAGCAGCCTACTAGCGGGAGGGTCCTACAATGAGCAGTTCTTC.

This clonotype was recorded a few times. J is TRBJ2-3 and V is TRBV27; TRBD2 matches at 7 bases. Losses at the gene ends were 4 bases for V and 6 bases for J; bases not matched to a gene: 1. The CDR3 contains 12 residues. CDR1 is MNHEY and CDR2 is SMNVEV in the germline V gene (reference sequence). CDR3 nucleotides: TGTGCCAGCAGTTGGCGGGGGGATACGCAGTATTTT. Translating it yields CASSWRGDTQYF.

This clonotype was counted ten times or more. The CDR3 DNA is TGTGCCAGCAGTCGGGACGTGAACACCGGGGAGCTGTTTTTT. Translated, it gives CASSRDVNTGELFF. This sequence joins TRBV12-3 or TRBV12-4 and TRBJ2-2; D assignment may be TRBD1 or TRBD2 (5 bases each). The CDR3 is 14 residues long. V lost 5 bases to trimming and J lost 1 base, with 8 bases between them.